The 9 T cell receptor beta chains below were found in one sample sequenced in a study of blood T cell repertoires in COVID-19. This table comes from immunoSEQ multiplex PCR, and its TCRdb copy is limited to in-frame clones, with some not included. The data contain hundreds of thousands of clones, roughly 84% of them singletons. The material sequenced was PBMCs or T cells enriched from blood (not recorded which). The receptor source for this set is a woman between 18 and 29 years old who had been exposed to COVID-19.

CDR3 DNA: TGTGCCAGCAGCTTGGGTGCCGGCCTAGCGGGAGGGGATACGCAGTATTTT. Translated, it gives CASSLGAGLAGGDTQYF. The chain joins TRBV5-4 to TRBJ2-3; TRBD2 aligns across 12 bases. There are 17 residues in the CDR3. Germline V gene data show CDR1 as SGHNT and CDR2 as YYREEE (reference sequence). The J segment lost 6 bases and the V segment lost 0 bases, leaving 8 bases of the junction unmatched.

The chain couples TRBV7-2 to TRBJ1-5; no firm D call. There are 13 residues in the CDR3. The germline V gene has CDR1 SGHTA and CDR2 FQGNSA. With 3 bases removed from V and 4 bases from J, the gap between germline ends came to 7 bases. This CDR3 is CASSLQDNQPQHF. The CDR3 DNA follows: TGTGCCAGCAGCTTGCAGGATAATCAGCCCCAGCATTTT.

The rearrangement joins TRBV6-2 or TRBV6-3 to TRBJ1-1, with D possibly being TRBD1 (6 bases). The V end was cut by 5 bases, the J end by 5 bases, with 9 bases between. Per the germline V gene, CDR1 is MNHEY and CDR2 is SVGEGT. The CDR3 totals 12 residues. The CDR3, as DNA: TGTGCCAGCAGTCACAGGGCGACTGAAGCTTTCTTT. It codes for CASSHRATEAFF.

Details on this clone: Other DNA sequences in the sample encode the same CDR3. The J gene is TRBJ1-6, the V gene TRBV28, with TRBD1 as a possible D gene (6 bases). V lost 4 bases and J lost 10, with 11 bases in between. The CDR3 has 13 amino acids. CDR1 and CDR2 from the germline V gene are MDHEN and SYDVKM. CDR3 sequence reads: CASSSTGGSPLHF. In nucleotides, the CDR3 is TGTGCCAGCAGTTCGACAGGCGGCTCACCCCTCCACTTT.

The sample holds one count of this clone. The chain joins TRBV5-1 to TRBJ2-6; TRBD1 aligns across 7 bases. After removal of 7 bases from V and 1 base from J, the junction contained 5 bases not matched to a gene. This CDR3 has 15 residues. The V gene's germline CDR1 is SGHRS and CDR2 YFSETQ. CDR3 in amino acids: CASRTTGSGANVLTF. In nucleotides, the CDR3 is TGCGCCAGCCGGACGACAGGGTCTGGGGCCAACGTCCTGACTTTC.

The chain recombines TRBV7-9 with TRBJ1-4, with unresolved D. The CDR3 sequence is 13 residues long. Germline V gene sequence: CDR1 SEHNR, CDR2 FQNEAQ (reference sequence). With 5 bases removed from V and 4 bases from J, the gap between germline ends came to 8 bases. CDR3 residues: CASSEEVNEKLFF. In DNA form, the CDR3 reads TGTGCCAGCAGCGAGGAGGTTAATGAAAAACTGTTTTTT.

The rearrangement uses TRBV9 and TRBJ1-6; D uncertain. CDR3 size: 14 residues. Germline CDR1 reads SGDLS; CDR2 reads YYNGEE. Trimming took 4 bases from V and 6 from J, leaving 11 bases between them. The CDR3 is CASSTRQINSPLHF. The CDR3 DNA reads as TGTGCCAGCAGCACACGACAAATTAATTCACCCCTCCACTTT.

Notes on this clone: Relative to the germline gene, one junction end is altered; a read error may explain this. The chain carries TRBV6-2 or TRBV6-3 and TRBJ2-3; 8 nucleotides agree with TRBD2. This CDR3 has 12 amino acids. Looked up from germline, CDR1 is MNHEY and CDR2 is SVGEGT. The CDR3 nucleotides are TGTGCCAGCAGTTACTCCAGCGGGGGACCCAATTTT. Its protein product is CASSYSSGGPNF.

This chain connects TRBV19 to TRBJ1-1, with D uncertain. With 1 base removed from V and 2 bases from J, the gap between germline ends came to 5 bases. Germline V gene sequence: CDR1 LNHDA, CDR2 SQIVND (reference sequence). CDR3 length: 13 amino acids. The CDR3 reads CASSIALNTEAFF. The DNA for the CDR3 is TGTGCCAGTAGTATAGCACTTAACACTGAAGCTTTCTTT.